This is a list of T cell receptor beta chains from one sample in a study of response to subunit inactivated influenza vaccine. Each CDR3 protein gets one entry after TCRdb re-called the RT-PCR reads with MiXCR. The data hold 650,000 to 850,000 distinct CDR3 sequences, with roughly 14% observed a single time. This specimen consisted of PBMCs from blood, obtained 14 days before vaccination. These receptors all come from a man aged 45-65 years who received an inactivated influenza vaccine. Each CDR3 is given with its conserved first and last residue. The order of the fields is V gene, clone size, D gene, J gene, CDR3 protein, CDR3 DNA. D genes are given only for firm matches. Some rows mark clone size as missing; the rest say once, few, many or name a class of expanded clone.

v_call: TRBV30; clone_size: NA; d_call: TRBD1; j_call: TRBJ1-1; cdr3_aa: CAWSRGPLTEAFF; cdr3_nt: TGTGCCTGGTCCAGGGGGCCTCTCACTGAAGCTTTCTTT
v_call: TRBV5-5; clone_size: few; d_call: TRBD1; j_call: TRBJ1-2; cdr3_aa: CASINHPGQGNYGYTF; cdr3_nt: TGTGCCAGCATCAATCACCCGGGACAGGGAAACTATGGCTACACCTTC
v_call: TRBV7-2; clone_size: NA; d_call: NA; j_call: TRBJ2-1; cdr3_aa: CASRGGYTYNEQFF; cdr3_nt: TGTGCCAGCCGAGGCGGGTATACCTACAATGAGCAGTTCTTC
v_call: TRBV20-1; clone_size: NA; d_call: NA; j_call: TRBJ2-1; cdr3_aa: CSASGQAQGPGGPPIAYNEQFF; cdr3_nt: TGCAGTGCTAGTGGACAGGCTCAGGGGCCGGGGGGGCCCCCCATCGCCTACAATGAGCAGTTCTTC
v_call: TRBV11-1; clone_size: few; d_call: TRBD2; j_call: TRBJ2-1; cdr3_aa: CASSLKLLSGGLYNEQFF; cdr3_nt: TGTGCCAGCAGCCTCAAGCTACTTAGCGGGGGGCTTTACAATGAGCAGTTCTTC
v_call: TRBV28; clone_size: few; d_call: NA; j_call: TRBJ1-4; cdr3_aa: CASSLSGQGGEKLFF; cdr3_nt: TGTGCCAGCAGTTTATCGGGGCAGGGCGGTGAAAAACTGTTTTTT
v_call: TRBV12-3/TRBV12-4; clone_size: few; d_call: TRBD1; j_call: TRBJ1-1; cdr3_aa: CASSLRQGGGTEAFF; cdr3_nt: TGTGCCAGCAGTCTACGACAGGGGGGGGGCACTGAAGCTTTCTTT
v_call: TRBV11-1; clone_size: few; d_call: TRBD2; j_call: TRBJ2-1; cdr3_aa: CASSRRRGGLYKDAYNEQFF; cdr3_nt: TGTGCCAGCAGCCGCAGACGGGGGGGACTATACAAGGACGCCTACAATGAGCAGTTCTTC
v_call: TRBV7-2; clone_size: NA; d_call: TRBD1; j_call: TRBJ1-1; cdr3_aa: CASSFGTGFLNTEAFF; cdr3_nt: TGTGCCAGCAGCTTCGGGACAGGATTCTTGAACACTGAAGCTTTCTTT
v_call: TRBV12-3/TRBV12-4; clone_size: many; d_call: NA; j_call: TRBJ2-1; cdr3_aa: CASSFGGNEQFF; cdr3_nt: TGTGCCAGCAGTTTTGGGGGCAATGAGCAGTTCTTC
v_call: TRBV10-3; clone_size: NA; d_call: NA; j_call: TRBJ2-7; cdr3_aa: CAISETDTTLLSYEQYF; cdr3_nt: TGTGCCATCAGTGAGACAGACACCACTTTACTATCCTACGAGCAGTACTTC
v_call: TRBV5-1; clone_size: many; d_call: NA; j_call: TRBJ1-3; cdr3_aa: CASSVDKGNTIYF; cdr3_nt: TGCGCCAGCAGCGTGGACAAGGGAAACACCATATATTTT
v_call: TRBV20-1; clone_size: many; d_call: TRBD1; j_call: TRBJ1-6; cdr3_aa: CSAYGQGSAPLHF; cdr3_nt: TGCAGTGCCTATGGACAGGGGTCGGCACCCCTCCACTTT
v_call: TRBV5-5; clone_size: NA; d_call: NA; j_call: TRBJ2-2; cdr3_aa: CASRVGGSNTGELFF; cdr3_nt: TGTGCCAGCAGAGTAGGGGGATCTAACACCGGGGAGCTGTTTTTT
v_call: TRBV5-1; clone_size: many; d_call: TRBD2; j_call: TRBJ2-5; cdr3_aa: CASSFHSGGKETQYF; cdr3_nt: TGCGCCAGCAGTTTCCATAGCGGGGGGAAAGAGACCCAGTACTTC